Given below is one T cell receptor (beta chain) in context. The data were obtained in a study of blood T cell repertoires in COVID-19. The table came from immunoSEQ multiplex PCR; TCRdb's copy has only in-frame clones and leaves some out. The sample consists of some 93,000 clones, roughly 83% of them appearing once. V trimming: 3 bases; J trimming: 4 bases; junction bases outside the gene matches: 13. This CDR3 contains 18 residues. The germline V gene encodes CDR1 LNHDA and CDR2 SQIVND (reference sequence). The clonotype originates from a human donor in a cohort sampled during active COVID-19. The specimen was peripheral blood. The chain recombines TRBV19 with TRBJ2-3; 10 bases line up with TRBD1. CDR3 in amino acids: CASSIGPPGQGVSDTQYF. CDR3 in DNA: TGTGCCAGTAGTATCGGGCCGCCAGGACAGGGGGTATCAGATACGCAGTATTTT.